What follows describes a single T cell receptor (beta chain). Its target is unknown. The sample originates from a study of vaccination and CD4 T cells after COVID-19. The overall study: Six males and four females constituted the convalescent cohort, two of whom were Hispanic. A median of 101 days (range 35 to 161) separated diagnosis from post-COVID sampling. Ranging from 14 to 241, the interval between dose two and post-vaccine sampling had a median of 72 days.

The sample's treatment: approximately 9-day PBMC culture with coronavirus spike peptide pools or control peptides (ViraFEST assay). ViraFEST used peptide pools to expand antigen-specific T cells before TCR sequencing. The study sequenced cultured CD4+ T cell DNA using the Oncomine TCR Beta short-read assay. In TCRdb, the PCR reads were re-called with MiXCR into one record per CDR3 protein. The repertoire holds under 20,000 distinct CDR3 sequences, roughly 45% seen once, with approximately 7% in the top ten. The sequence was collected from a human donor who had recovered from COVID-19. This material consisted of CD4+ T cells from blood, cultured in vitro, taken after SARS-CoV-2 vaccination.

The CDR3 DNA is TGTGCCAGCAGCCCCGGGACTAGCCTCGGTGAGCAGTTCTTC. Residues: CASSPGTSLGEQFF. The chain joins TRBV7-9 to TRBJ2-1; 9 nucleotides align to TRBD2. This CDR3 is 14 amino acids long. The germline V gene encodes CDR1 SEHNR and CDR2 FQNEAQ (reference sequence). Losses at the gene ends were 5 bases for V and 9 bases for J; bases not matched to a gene: 8.